This T cell receptor beta chain was identified in a study of CD8+CD57+ T cells in acquired aplastic anemia. Study findings and constraints: About 29 shared CD8+ CDR3s appeared highly expressed within patients' immunodominant clones.

According to the study, genomic DNA was the template for TCR beta VDJ and CDR3 profiling. TCRdb reprocessed the reads with MiXCR, giving one entry per CDR3 protein. The repertoire has 400,000 to 450,000 distinct CDR3 sequences, about 70% of them found once; the top ten carry under 4.5%. V gave up 4 bases and J gave up 6 bases, with 19 bases separating them. The CDR3 length is 15 residues. CDR1 is DFQATT and CDR2 is SNEGSKA in the germline V gene (reference sequence). Concerning this clonotype itself: Its antigen is unidentified.

Sample: sorted CD4+, CD8+, or CD8+CD57+ T cells (not recorded which) from PBMCs. The chain uses TRBV20-1 and TRBJ1-5; D is possibly TRBD1 (6 bases). This receptor was obtained from a human donor in good health, serving as a control. The CDR3 here is CSANQGDTYGQPQHF. Here the CDR3 DNA reads TGCAGTGCTAACCAAGGGGACACCTATGGTCAGCCCCAGCATTTT.